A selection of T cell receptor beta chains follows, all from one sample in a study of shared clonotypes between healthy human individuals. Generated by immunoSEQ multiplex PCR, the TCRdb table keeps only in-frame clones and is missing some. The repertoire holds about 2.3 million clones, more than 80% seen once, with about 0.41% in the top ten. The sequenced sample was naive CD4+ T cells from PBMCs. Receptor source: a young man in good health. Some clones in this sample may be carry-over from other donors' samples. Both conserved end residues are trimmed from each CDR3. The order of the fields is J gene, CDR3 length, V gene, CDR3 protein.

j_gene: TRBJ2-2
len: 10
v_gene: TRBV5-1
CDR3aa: ASTSNVGELF

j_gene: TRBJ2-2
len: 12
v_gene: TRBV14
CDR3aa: ASSLGWKAGELF

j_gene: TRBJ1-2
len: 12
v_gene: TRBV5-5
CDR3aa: ASSLETASYGYT

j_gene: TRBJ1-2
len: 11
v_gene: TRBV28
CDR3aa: ASSLDPTYGYT

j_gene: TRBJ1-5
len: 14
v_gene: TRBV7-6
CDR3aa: ASSLGPTGGNQPQH

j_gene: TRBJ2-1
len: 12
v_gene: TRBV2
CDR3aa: ATRRRESYNEQF

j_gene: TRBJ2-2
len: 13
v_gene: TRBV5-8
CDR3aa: ASSLRPAGTGELF

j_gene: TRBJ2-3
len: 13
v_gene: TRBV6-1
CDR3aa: ASFGQHSSTDTQY

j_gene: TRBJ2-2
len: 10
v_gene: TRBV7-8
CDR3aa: ASSLWAGELF

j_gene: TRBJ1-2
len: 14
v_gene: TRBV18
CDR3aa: ASSPLGTGADYGYT

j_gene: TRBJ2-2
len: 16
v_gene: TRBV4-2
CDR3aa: ASSQGGLAGGRTGELF

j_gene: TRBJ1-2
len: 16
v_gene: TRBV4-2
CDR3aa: ASSQDLAVRGVGYGYT

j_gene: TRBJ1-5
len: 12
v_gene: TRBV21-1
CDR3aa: ASSRGRFNQPQH

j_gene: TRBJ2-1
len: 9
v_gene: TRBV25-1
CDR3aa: ASSEAGEQF

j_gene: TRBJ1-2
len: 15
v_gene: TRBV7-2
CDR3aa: ASSLSGQGANLYGYT

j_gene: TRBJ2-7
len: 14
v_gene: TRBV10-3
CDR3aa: AISPGQAPGSYEQY

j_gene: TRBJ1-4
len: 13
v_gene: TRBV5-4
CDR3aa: ASSEGAGLKEKLF

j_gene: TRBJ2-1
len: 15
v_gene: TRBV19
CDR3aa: ASSMTGTGDQYNEQF

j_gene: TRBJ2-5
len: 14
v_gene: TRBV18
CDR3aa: ASSRRDRGTLETQY

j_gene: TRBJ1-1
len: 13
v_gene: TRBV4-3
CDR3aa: ASSQDRQLNTEAF

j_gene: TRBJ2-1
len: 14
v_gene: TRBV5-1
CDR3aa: ASSPIGLAGANEQF

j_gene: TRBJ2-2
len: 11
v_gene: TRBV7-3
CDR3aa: ASSLTDTGELF

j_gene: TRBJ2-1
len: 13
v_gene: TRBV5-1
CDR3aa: ASSLSGTDYNEQF

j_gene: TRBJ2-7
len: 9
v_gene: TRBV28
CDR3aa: ASSKNYEQY

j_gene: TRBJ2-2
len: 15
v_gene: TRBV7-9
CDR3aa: ASSPGLAGVGTGELF

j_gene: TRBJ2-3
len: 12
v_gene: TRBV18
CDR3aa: ASSPQRGTDTQY

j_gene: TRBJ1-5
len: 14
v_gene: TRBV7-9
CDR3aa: ASSLSLGLSSGPQH

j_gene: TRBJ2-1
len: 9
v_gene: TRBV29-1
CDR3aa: SVARINEQF

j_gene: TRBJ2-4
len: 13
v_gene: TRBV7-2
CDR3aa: ASSLAYSPRNIQY

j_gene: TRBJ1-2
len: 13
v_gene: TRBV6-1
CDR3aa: ASLPTMGANYGYT

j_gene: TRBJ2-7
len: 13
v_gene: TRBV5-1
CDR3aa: ASSRLAGGSYEQY

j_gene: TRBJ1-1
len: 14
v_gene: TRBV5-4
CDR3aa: ASSFMAGTENTEAF

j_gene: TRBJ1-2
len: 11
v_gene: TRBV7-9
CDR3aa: ASSLPQGDGYT

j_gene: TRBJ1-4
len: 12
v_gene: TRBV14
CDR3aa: ASSQTGETEKLF

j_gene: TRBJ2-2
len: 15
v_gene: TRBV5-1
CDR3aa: ASSLPGGGGDTGELF

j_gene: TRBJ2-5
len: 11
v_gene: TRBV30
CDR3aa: AWLTGGAETQY

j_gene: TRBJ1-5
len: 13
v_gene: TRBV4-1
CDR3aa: ASSQLGEGNQPQH

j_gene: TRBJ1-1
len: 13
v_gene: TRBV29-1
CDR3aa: SVEGQESLNTEAF

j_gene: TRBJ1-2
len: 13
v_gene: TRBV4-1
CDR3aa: ASSQDGLFNYGYT

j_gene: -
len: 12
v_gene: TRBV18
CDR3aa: ASSQSGQSYEQY

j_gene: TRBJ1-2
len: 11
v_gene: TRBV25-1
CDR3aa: ASSEVGQYGYT

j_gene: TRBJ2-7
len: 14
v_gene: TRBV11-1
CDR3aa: ASSSATSGKSYEQY

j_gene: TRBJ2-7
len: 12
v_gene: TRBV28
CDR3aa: ASGVPGQGTEQY

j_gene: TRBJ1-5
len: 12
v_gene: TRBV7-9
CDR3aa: ASSLGTLNQPQH

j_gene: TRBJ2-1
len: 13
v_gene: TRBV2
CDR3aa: ASSSQGQGGHEQF

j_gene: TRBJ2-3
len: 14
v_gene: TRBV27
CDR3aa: ASSLSRGVYTDTQY

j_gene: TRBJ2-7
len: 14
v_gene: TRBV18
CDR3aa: ASSPFPQDLTYEQY

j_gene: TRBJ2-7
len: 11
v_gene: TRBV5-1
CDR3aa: ASSRETNYEQY

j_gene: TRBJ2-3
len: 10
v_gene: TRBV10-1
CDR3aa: ASSERQGAQY

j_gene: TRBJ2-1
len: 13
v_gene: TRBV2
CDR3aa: ASSSDPGGYNEQF

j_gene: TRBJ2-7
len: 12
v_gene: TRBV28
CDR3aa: ASGLARARYEQY

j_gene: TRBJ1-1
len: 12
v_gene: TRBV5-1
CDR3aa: ASSLEGTGDEAF

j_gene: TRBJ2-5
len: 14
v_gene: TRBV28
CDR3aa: ASSFSDISEAETQY

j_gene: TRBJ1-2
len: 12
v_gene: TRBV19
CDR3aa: ASSIRTDSYGYT